This T cell receptor beta chain was recorded in a study of blood T cell repertoires in COVID-19. About the research overall: There were acute and convalescent COVID-19 samples, and they came from the United States, Italy and Spain.

Participants were aged about 18 to 100 years, lived in around 25 US areas, and enrolled virtually. Two consecutive negative NP/OP PCR tests, clearance, or resolved symptoms defined Cohort 3 recovery. V gave up 4 bases and J gave up 4 bases; unmatched junction bases: 9. The germline gives CDR1 KGHSH, CDR2 LQKENI. CDR3 length: 15 amino acids. Sequencing used immunoSEQ multiplex PCR; TCRdb keeps in-frame clones, though not all of them. The sample shows roughly 150,000 clones, about 80% of them seen only once. This receptor was obtained from a man in his fifties who had recovered from COVID-19. The rearrangement uses TRBV18 and TRBJ1-1; 7 bases match TRBD1. The sequenced sample consisted of PBMCs or T cells enriched from blood (not recorded which). CDR3 nucleotides: TGTGCCAGCTCACAGCGACAGGGAAGGGCCACTGAAGCTTTCTTT. Translated, it gives CASSQRQGRATEAFF.